In its sample, the clone carrying this T cell receptor beta chain was seen a few times. As yet, its antigen is unknown. This sample is drawn from a study of T cells in Graves' hyperthyroidism and ophthalmopathy. General study results and limits: Separating ophthalmopathy from stable hyperthyroidism was achieved by a 13 V-J model. The model anticipated ophthalmopathy a median about six months pre-onset.

CDR3 size: 12 residues. The trim removed 7 bases at V and 3 bases at J, leaving 2 bases unmatched. Germline lookup yields CDR1 SQVTM and CDR2 ANQGSEA. RNA transcripts provided the source from which TCR beta CDR3 regions were amplified. With the HTBI primer set, the TCR CDR3 went through a first round of RT-PCR. TCRdb ran MiXCR on the multiplex PCR reads and lists one entry per CDR3 protein. The data hold hundreds of thousands of distinct CDR3 sequences, with just over 45% observed a single time. Graves' hyperthyroidism qualified as stable when ophthalmopathy did not progress within 18 months. Clinical symptoms, serum thyroxine, TRAb, thyroid ultrasound and orbital computed tomography informed diagnoses.

What was sequenced was peripheral blood or thyroid tissue (not recorded which). The rearrangement uses TRBV29-1 and TRBJ1-2; 10 bases fit TRBD1. This receptor was identified in a woman under 30 with Graves' hyperthyroidism. The CDR3 sequence: CSAGQGDYGYTF. The DNA for the CDR3 is TGCAGCGCAGGACAGGGGGACTATGGCTACACCTTC.